A selection of T cell receptor beta chains follows, all from one sample in a study of blood T cell repertoires in COVID-19. Assay used: immunoSEQ multiplex PCR; TCRdb lists only in-frame clones, some missing. The sample contains about 49,000 clones, 83% of which appear only once. Sequencing was done on a sample of peripheral blood. These receptor sequences come from a human donor in a cohort sampled during active COVID-19. The CDR3 runs from the conserved cysteine through the conserved F or W. A D gene is named only where the DNA matches it firmly. A row's size may be missing; if present it is once, few, many or a size class.

TRBJ1-2 | NA | few | TRBV28 | TGTGCCAGCAGGCCCAGACAGGCGACTAACTATGGCTACACCTTC | CASRPRQATNYGYTF
TRBJ1-6 | TRBD1 | few | TRBV7-2 | TGTGCCAGCAGCCCCTACGGGACAGGGGCGATTGATTCACCCCTCCACTTT | CASSPYGTGAIDSPLHF
TRBJ2-5 | TRBD1 | NA | TRBV29-1 | TGCAGCGTTGAAGGACAGGGGAGGACAGAGACCCAGTACTTC | CSVEGQGRTETQYF
TRBJ2-7 | TRBD1 | NA | TRBV10-1 | TGCGCCAGCAGTGAGGAGACAGGGAATTTCTACGAGCAGTACTTC | CASSEETGNFYEQYF
TRBJ2-1 | TRBD2 | NA | TRBV7-9 | TGTGCCAGCAGCTTAGTCCCAAGCGGGGGTGATGAGCAGTTCTTC | CASSLVPSGGDEQFF
TRBJ1-2 | TRBD1 | NA | TRBV7-2 | TGTGCCAGCAGCTGGGGACAGGGGAGTAACTATGGCTACACCTTC | CASSWGQGSNYGYTF
TRBJ2-7 | TRBD2 | NA | TRBV12-3/TRBV12-4 | TGTGCCAGCAGTTTCGATACTAGCGGCGAGCAGTACTTC | CASSFDTSGEQYF
TRBJ1-2 | TRBD1 | few | TRBV27 | TGTGCCAGCAGGGGACAGGGGATGCATGGCTACACCTTC | CASRGQGMHGYTF
TRBJ2-1 | TRBD2 | few | TRBV2 | TGTGCCAGCAGCCCTAACCCACAGCGGGGCTCCTACAATGAGCAGTTCTTC | CASSPNPQRGSYNEQFF
TRBJ1-2 | NA | NA | TRBV7-2 | TGTGCCAGCAGCTTCCGGTCGGTGGGGGGATTCTATGGCTACACCTTC | CASSFRSVGGFYGYTF
TRBJ2-7 | NA | NA | TRBV20-1 | TGCAGTGCTAGTGGGGGCTGGCAGACAACCGCGGGAGAGCAGTACTTC | CSASGGWQTTAGEQYF